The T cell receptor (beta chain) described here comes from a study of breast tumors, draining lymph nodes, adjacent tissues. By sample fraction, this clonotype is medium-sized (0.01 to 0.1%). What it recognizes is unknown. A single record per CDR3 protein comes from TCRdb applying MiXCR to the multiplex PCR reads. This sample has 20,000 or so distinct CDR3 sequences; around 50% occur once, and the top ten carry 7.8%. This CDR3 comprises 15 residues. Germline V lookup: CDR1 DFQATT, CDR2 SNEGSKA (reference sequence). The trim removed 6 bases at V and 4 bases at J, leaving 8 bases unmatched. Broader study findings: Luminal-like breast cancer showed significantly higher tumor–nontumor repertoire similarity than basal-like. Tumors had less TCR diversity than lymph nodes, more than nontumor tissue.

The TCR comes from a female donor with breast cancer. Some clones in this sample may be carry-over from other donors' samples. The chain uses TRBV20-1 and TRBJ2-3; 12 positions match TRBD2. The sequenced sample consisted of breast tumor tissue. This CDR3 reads CSAPPSGRAADTQYF. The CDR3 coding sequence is TGCAGTGCCCCTCCTAGCGGGAGGGCCGCAGATACGCAGTATTTT.